The 29 T cell receptor beta chains reported below all come from one sample, sequenced in a study of OX40 agonist ivuxolimab in advanced cancers. Profiling relied on immunoSEQ multiplex PCR, and the TCRdb table lists in-frame clones only, not all of them. Here the sample spans under 80,000 clones, around 87% being singletons. This specimen was CD4+ or CD8+ T cells sorted from blood, taken in a trial of the OX40 agonist ivuxolimab. All receptors come from an adult with an advanced solid tumor such as melanoma, head and neck, liver or kidney cancer.

The chain links TRBV18 to TRBJ2-5; D uncertain. Trimming took 3 bases from V and 1 from J, leaving 15 bases between them. Germline CDR1 KGHSH, CDR2 LQKENI. The CDR3 loop spans 16 amino acids. CDR3 residues: CASSPPAVAGQETQYF. The CDR3 coding sequence is TGTGCCAGCTCACCGCCCGCCGTGGCAGGCCAAGAGACCCAGTACTTC.

This clone occurred once. The genes are TRBV18 and TRBJ2-1; D may be TRBD2 (5 bases). Germline V CDR1 and CDR2: KGHSH, LQKENI. V gave up 0 bases and J gave up 2 bases, with 14 bases separating them. CDR3 size: 17 residues. CDR3 sequence (DNA): TGTGCCAGCTCACCACCGTTGGAGCGGTCCCCCTACAATGAGCAGTTCTTC. Protein product: CASSPPLERSPYNEQFF.

The gene calls are TRBV7-3 and TRBJ1-2; the match to TRBD1 covers 12 bases. CDR3 length equals 15 residues. Germline lookup yields CDR1 SGHTA and CDR2 FQGTGA. Unmatched junction bases numbered 5, after V lost 5 bases and J lost 4 bases. In DNA, the CDR3 is TGTGCCAGCAGCCTAGAGGGACAGGGGGCCTATGGCTACACCTTC. It codes for CASSLEGQGAYGYTF.

V and J are TRBV5-1 and TRBJ1-4, with 9 nucleotides matching TRBD1. The CDR3 loop spans 15 amino acids. The junction had 5 bases not matched to a gene; V was cut back by 4 bases and J by 4 bases. Per germline, CDR1 SGHRS and CDR2 YFSETQ. CDR3 sequence (DNA): TGCGCCAGCAGCCCTGGGACAGGGCTTAATGAAAAACTGTTTTTT. Its translation: CASSPGTGLNEKLFF.

By share of the sample, this clone is medium-sized. V gene TRBV19 combines with J gene TRBJ2-1; D may be TRBD1 or TRBD2 (5 bases each). Trimming stripped 3 bases from V and 8 bases from J, with 17 bases between. The CDR3 length is 15 residues. The germline V gene encodes CDR1 LNHDA and CDR2 SQIVND (reference sequence). The CDR3 loop is CASSIVQGRTHEQFF. The DNA of the CDR3 is TGTGCCAGTAGTATTGTCCAGGGCAGGACTCATGAGCAGTTCTTC.

The genes are TRBV5-1 and TRBJ2-7; D possibly corresponds to TRBD1 (6 bases). This CDR3 has 12 residues. V dropped 1 base and J dropped 4 bases, with 6 bases sitting between them. Germline-derived CDR1 and CDR2 are SGHRS and YFSETQ. CDR3 amino acids: CASSLTGYEQYF. The CDR3, as DNA: TGCGCCAGCAGCTTGACAGGGTACGAGCAGTACTTC.

This clone occurred once. The rearrangement uses TRBV4-1 and TRBJ1-1; D not resolved. V lost 1 base and J lost 1, with 13 bases in between. CDR3 length: 16 amino acids. CDR1 MGHRA and CDR2 YSYEKL come from the germline V gene. The CDR3 sequence: CASSQGVWAENTEAFF. CDR3 nucleotides: TGCGCCAGCAGCCAAGGGGTTTGGGCAGAGAACACTGAAGCTTTCTTT.

V usage is TRBV19 and J usage is TRBJ2-7; D uncertain. Germline loops: CDR1 LNHDA, CDR2 SQIVND (reference sequence). This CDR3 region has 12 residues. The V end lost 4 bases, the J end lost 5 bases, and 9 bases lay between the germline ends. The CDR3: CASSNFEHEQYF. The DNA for the CDR3 is TGTGCCAGTAGTAATTTCGAGCACGAGCAGTACTTC. The full variable domain, rest sourced from reference TRBV19 and TRBJ2-7, is DGGITQSPKYLFRKEGQNVTLSCEQNLNHDAMYWYRQDPGQGLRLIYYSQIVNDFQKGDIAEGYSVSREKKESFPLTVTSAQKNPTAFYLCASSNFEHEQYFGPGTRLTVT.

The chain joins TRBV7-3 to TRBJ2-2; D gene ambiguous. CDR1 SGHTA and CDR2 FQGTGA come from the germline V gene. The germline V and J ends were trimmed by 2 bases and 8 bases, with 9 bases remaining between them. This CDR3 contains 13 residues. CDR3 loop: CASSLQLSGELFF. In nucleotides, the CDR3 is TGTGCCAGCAGCTTACAGCTTTCGGGGGAGCTGTTTTTT.

This clone was counted once. The chain joins TRBV5-8 to TRBJ1-6; D is undetermined. Trimming took off 2 bases at V and 7 bases at J, with 13 bases between the two ends. CDR3 length: 15 amino acids. Germline V gives CDR1 SGHTS, CDR2 YDEGEE. The CDR3 loop is CASSFQSGGNSPLHF. The DNA for the CDR3 is TGTGCCAGCAGCTTTCAATCCGGTGGGAATTCACCCCTCCACTTT.

In this sample, this clone turned up a few times. CDR3 in amino acids: CASSTSSGPYNEQFF. DNA for the CDR3: TGTGCCAGCAGCACGTCTAGCGGTCCCTACAATGAGCAGTTCTTC. The V and J genes are TRBV7-2 and TRBJ2-1; 7 bases are shared with TRBD2. The CDR3 contains 15 residues. The germline V gene has CDR1 SGHTA and CDR2 FQGNSA. The V and J ends lost 5 bases and 2 bases, in that order; junction bases with no gene match: 6.

As for this clone: Other nucleotide sequences from this sample produce the same CDR3. The chain joins TRBV5-1 to TRBJ1-5, with a possible D match to TRBD1 (5 bases). Germline assignment: CDR1 SGHRS and CDR2 YFSETQ. Trimming cost V 0 bases and J 2 bases, with 9 bases left between them. The CDR3 contains 15 residues. This CDR3 is CASSLEGAGNQPQHF. In DNA form, the CDR3 reads TGCGCCAGCAGCTTGGAAGGGGCAGGCAATCAGCCCCAGCATTTT.

The chain recombines TRBV7-2 with TRBJ1-6, with D unresolved. V lost 6 bases and J lost 3, with 15 bases in between. The CDR3 has 16 residues. Germline loops: CDR1 SGHTA, CDR2 FQGNSA. In DNA, the CDR3 is TGTGCCAGCAGGCTCCGGGCCACCGACTATAATTCACCCCTCCACTTT. Encoded protein: CASRLRATDYNSPLHF.

This chain connects TRBV10-3 to TRBJ1-1, with D uncertain. This CDR3 has 14 amino acids. V lost 0 bases and J lost 5, with 10 bases in between. Germline V gene lookup returns CDR1 ENHRY and CDR2 SYGVKD. The CDR3 DNA reads as TGTGCCATCAGTGAGTCGGGGAGAGGAACTGAAGCTTTCTTT. Protein: CAISESGRGTEAFF.

This chain uses TRBV5-1 with TRBJ2-3; tentatively, D is TRBD1 (6 bases). This CDR3 region has 15 residues. Germline V gene sequence: CDR1 SGHRS, CDR2 YFSETQ. Trimming took 7 bases from V and 4 from J, leaving 19 bases between them. CDR3 sequence (DNA): TGCGCCAGCTCTGGGACCAGGGGATTCGCAGATACGCAGTATTTT. Protein product: CASSGTRGFADTQYF. The variable domain in full, with the rest retrieved from reference TRBV5-1 and TRBJ2-3, is KAGVTQTPRYLIKTRGQQVTLSCSPISGHRSVSWYQQTPGQGLQFLFEYFSETQRNKGNFPGRFSGRQFSNSRSEMNVSTLELGDSALYLCASSGTRGFADTQYFGPGTRLTVL.

The rearrangement joins TRBV27 to TRBJ2-3, with unresolved D. V was pared by 2 bases and J by 0 bases, with 9 bases between. CDR1 is MNHEY and CDR2 is SMNVEV in the germline V gene (reference sequence). The length of the CDR3 is 15 residues. CDR3 sequence reads: CASSLGQPSTDTQYF. The CDR3, as DNA: TGTGCCAGCAGTTTAGGGCAGCCGAGCACAGATACGCAGTATTTT.

The rearrangement joins TRBV2 to TRBJ1-5; tentative D call: TRBD1 (6 bases). This CDR3 comprises 14 residues. From germline, CDR1 is SNHLY and CDR2 FYNNEI. The V gene lost 3 bases and the J gene lost 1 base, with 7 bases spanning the gap. The CDR3 sequence is CASSEGASNQPQHF. The CDR3 DNA is TGTGCCAGCAGTGAGGGGGCGAGCAATCAGCCCCAGCATTTT.

This sequence joins TRBV7-2 and TRBJ2-5; D gene uncertain. Germline CDR1 is SGHTA and CDR2 is FQGNSA. The V end lost 5 bases, the J end lost 5 bases, and 6 bases lay between the germline ends. This CDR3 contains 11 residues. The CDR3 nucleotides are TGTGCCAGCAGCATCATGGAGACCCAGTACTTC. As protein: CASSIMETQYF.

Turning to this clone: At one end, the junction sequence differs from germline, possibly due to a read error. The genes are TRBV7-2 and TRBJ2-3; 7 bases are a match to TRBD2. The CDR3 is 14 amino acids. From germline, CDR1 is SGHTA and CDR2 FQGNSA. In DNA form, the CDR3 reads TGTGTCAGCAGGAGGGGAGGGGGCACAGATACGCAGTATTTT. Amino acid sequence: CVSRRGGGTDTQYF.

A single count supports this clone. This chain links TRBV19 with TRBJ2-7; tentative D call: TRBD2 (5 bases). V lost 5 bases, J lost 1 base, and 9 bases lay in between. Germline-derived CDR1 and CDR2 are LNHDA and SQIVND (reference sequence). This CDR3 comprises 13 residues. The CDR3, as DNA: TGTGCCAGTAGTGTCGGACTTTCCTACGAGCAGTACTTC. Protein: CASSVGLSYEQYF.

The V and J genes are TRBV20-1 and TRBJ2-3; D gene ambiguous. This CDR3 comprises 11 residues. V dropped 5 bases and J dropped 4 bases, with 7 bases sitting between them. Germline loops: CDR1 DFQATT, CDR2 SNEGSKA (reference sequence). Here the CDR3 DNA reads TGCAGTGCTGGAGCGCCAGATACGCAGTATTTT. Its protein is CSAGAPDTQYF.

V usage is TRBV6-5 and J usage is TRBJ1-1; D uncertain. The CDR3 is 14 residues long. CDR1 is MNHEY, CDR2 SVGAGI, per germline. V gave up 6 bases and J gave up 1 base, with 12 bases separating them. CDR3 sequence (DNA): TGTGCCAGCAGCTACCAAGAGGAGAACACTGAAGCTTTCTTT. Encoded protein: CASSYQEENTEAFF.

The sample holds one count of this clone. The chain couples TRBV9 to TRBJ2-5; TRBD2 matches at 10 bases. The CDR3 is 16 residues long. Germline CDR1 SGDLS, CDR2 YYNGEE. V lost 3 bases and J lost 2; bases outside the gene matches: 7. The CDR3 region is CASSARLAGDQETQYF. The CDR3, as DNA: TGTGCCAGCAGCGCCAGGCTAGCGGGGGATCAAGAGACCCAGTACTTC.

The rearrangement uses TRBV28 and TRBJ2-7; D remains unclear. With 5 bases removed from V and 0 bases from J, the gap between germline ends came to 8 bases. CDR3 size: 13 residues. Germline V gene sequence: CDR1 MDHEN, CDR2 SYDVKM. DNA of the CDR3: TGTGCCAGCAGTGGCCCGGACTCCTACGAGCAGTACTTC. Residues: CASSGPDSYEQYF. Complete variable domain (other parts from reference TRBV28 and TRBJ2-7): DVKVTQSSRYLVKRTGEKVFLECVQDMDHENMFWYRQDPGLGLRLIYFSYDVKMKEKGDIPEGYSVSREKKERFSLILESASTNQTSMYLCASSGPDSYEQYFGPGTRLTVT.

The rearrangement joins TRBV11-2 to TRBJ1-5; a weak D match, TRBD1 (6 bases). Germline CDR1 SGHAT, CDR2 FQNNGV. The CDR3 has 15 residues. V dropped 5 bases and J dropped 0 bases, with 11 bases sitting between them. In DNA, the CDR3 is TGTGCCAGCAGCCAACGAGGGGGTAGCAATCAGCCCCAGCATTTT. Translating it yields CASSQRGGSNQPQHF.

The V and J genes are TRBV10-2 and TRBJ1-2; possible D gene TRBD1, 5 bases. V dropped 7 bases and J dropped 9 bases, with 21 bases sitting between them. Germline lookup yields CDR1 WSHSY and CDR2 SAAADI. This CDR3 has 14 amino acids. This chain's CDR3 is CASTRDPVSGRYTF. The CDR3 coding sequence is TGCGCCAGCACTCGGGACCCCGTCAGCGGGCGCTACACCTTC.

The chain joins TRBV11-3 to TRBJ2-5; no reliable D call. Trimming cost V 5 bases and J 5 bases, with 12 bases left between them. Germline loops: CDR1 SGHNT, CDR2 YENEEA. The CDR3 sequence is 13 residues long. DNA of the CDR3: TGTGCCAGCAGCCCCCCGGGTAGGGAGACCCAGTACTTC. It translates to CASSPPGRETQYF.

This clone turned up a few times. The rearrangement joins TRBV2 to TRBJ2-7; D call uncertain. Germline CDR1 reads SNHLY; CDR2 reads FYNNEI. This CDR3 region has 12 residues. Trimming removed 2 bases from V and 7 bases from J, with 9 bases in between. The CDR3 bases are TGTGCCAGCAGTGAATTTCCCCTGGAGCAGTACTTC. Its protein product is CASSEFPLEQYF.

The rearrangement joins TRBV6-6 to TRBJ1-3, with D unclear. Germline-derived CDR1 and CDR2 are MNHNY and SVGAGI (reference sequence). This CDR3 has 15 residues. Trimming stripped 0 bases from V and 0 bases from J, with 6 bases between. The CDR3 spells CASSYSTRSGNTIYF. The CDR3 DNA follows: TGTGCCAGCAGTTACTCGACACGCTCTGGAAACACCATATATTTT.